The clone carrying this T cell receptor beta chain was seen a handful of times. What it binds is not known. Sequencing was done on patients that had shown CD8+CD57+ cell expansion by flow cytometry. The study sampled blood from patients who had received no therapy. CDR3 length: 15 amino acids. Germline CDR1 MNHEY, CDR2 SVGEGT. V was clipped by 4 bases and J by 1 base, with 12 bases between them. The TCR beta profiling, which covered VDJ combination and CDR3 sequence, was carried out using genomic DNA as the template. TCRdb reprocessed the reads via MiXCR and lists one record per CDR3 protein. The sample holds roughly 260,000 distinct CDR3 sequences, roughly half seen once. This record comes from a study of CD8+CD57+ T cells in acquired aplastic anemia. Study context: Sorted CD4+ and CD8+ cells yielded DNA averaging about 3.2 ug.

Whole-study results and caveats: It was found that some 31 CD8+ CDR3 sequences were shared between patients and controls.

The chain carries TRBV6-2 or TRBV6-3 and TRBJ2-3; TRBD2 might be the D (5 bases). The sequenced sample was sorted CD4+, CD8+, or CD8+CD57+ T cells (not recorded which) from PBMCs. The sequence was obtained from a human donor with aplastic anemia. The chain's CDR3 is CASSFIGVGTDTQYF. The CDR3 DNA reads as TGTGCCAGCAGTTTCATCGGGGTAGGCACAGATACGCAGTATTTT.